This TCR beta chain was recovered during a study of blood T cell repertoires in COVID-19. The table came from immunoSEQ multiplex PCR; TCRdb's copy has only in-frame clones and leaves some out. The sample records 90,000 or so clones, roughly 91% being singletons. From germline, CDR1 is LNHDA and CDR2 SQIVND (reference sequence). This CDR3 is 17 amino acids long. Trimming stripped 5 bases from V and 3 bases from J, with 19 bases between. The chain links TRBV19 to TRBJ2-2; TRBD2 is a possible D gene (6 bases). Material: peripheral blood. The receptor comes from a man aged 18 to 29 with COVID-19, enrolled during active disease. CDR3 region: CASSSTFGRTDTGELFF. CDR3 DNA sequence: TGTGCCAGTAGTTCTACGTTCGGGAGAACGGACACCGGGGAGCTGTTTTTT.